One and the same sample provided the 13 T cell receptor beta chains below, sequenced in a study of CD8+CD57+ T cells in acquired aplastic anemia. An expansion of CD8+CD57+ cells by flow cytometry had been shown in patients chosen for sequencing. Genomic DNA acted as the template from which TCR beta VDJ combination and CDR3 sequence profiling were carried out. TCRdb reprocessed the reads with MiXCR, giving one entry per CDR3 protein. The sample shows roughly 170,000 distinct CDR3 sequences, 48% of them seen only once. The sequencing input was sorted CD4+, CD8+, or CD8+CD57+ T cells (not recorded which) from PBMCs. Source of these receptors: a human donor with aplastic anemia.

V and J are TRBV20-1 and TRBJ1-5; D is possibly TRBD1 (5 bases). The V gene lost 3 bases and the J gene lost 4 bases, with 10 bases spanning the gap. Germline CDR1 DFQATT, CDR2 SNEGSKA (reference sequence). This CDR3 is built from 13 residues. CDR3 nucleotides: TGCAGTGCTAGGGGGGATGCAAATCAGCCCCAGCATTTT. Translating gives CSARGDANQPQHF.

V usage is TRBV29-1 and J usage is TRBJ2-7; TRBD2 aligns across 9 bases. V shed 7 bases and J 6 bases; nucleotides not matched to a gene: 13. CDR1 and CDR2 (germline): SQVTM, ANQGSEA. CDR3 size: 14 residues. The CDR3 region is CSASLGREGSEQYF. The CDR3 bases are TGCAGCGCCTCGCTAGGGCGGGAGGGGAGCGAGCAGTACTTC.

This chain uses TRBV2 with TRBJ2-2; D may match TRBD1 or TRBD2 (7 bases each). Deletions cut 3 bases from V and 6 bases from J, with 11 bases between. The CDR3 sequence is 14 residues long. The germline CDR1 and CDR2 sequences are SNHLY and FYNNEI. The CDR3 loop is CASSETGRAGELFF. In nucleotides, the CDR3 is TGTGCCAGCAGTGAGACAGGGAGGGCCGGGGAGCTGTTTTTT.

This sequence joins TRBV29-1 and TRBJ2-7; possibly TRBD1 or TRBD2 for D (7 bases each). The V end was cut by 8 bases, the J end by 2 bases, with 19 bases between. This CDR3 is built from 14 residues. Germline-derived CDR1 and CDR2 are SQVTM and ANQGSEA. CDR3 sequence (DNA): TGCAGCAGCTTCAGGGGGGGCTTTGCCTACGAGCAGTACTTC. Residues: CSSFRGGFAYEQYF.

This clonotype appeared many times. The rearrangement uses TRBV5-1 and TRBJ2-3, with D perhaps matching TRBD1 or TRBD2 (5 bases each). Trimming left V 4 bases short and J 2 bases short, with 11 bases between. Germline V gives CDR1 SGHRS, CDR2 YFSETQ. This CDR3 is 14 amino acids long. The CDR3 nucleotides read TGCGCCAGCAGCCCCGGGACCTACACAGATACGCAGTATTTT. Translated: CASSPGTYTDTQYF.

As to this clonotype: A read error may explain this, as a much larger clone is one base away. This sequence joins TRBV7-8 and TRBJ2-7; TRBD1 matches at 9 bases. Germline loops: CDR1 SGHVS, CDR2 FQNEAQ. This CDR3 spans 16 amino acids. The V and J ends lost 7 bases and 3 bases, in that order; junction bases with no gene match: 13. DNA for the CDR3: TGTGCCAGCAACTCTCAGTTAGGGGGACAGGGCTACGAGCAGTACTTC. Its translation is CASNSQLGGQGYEQYF.

The sample holds many counts of this clonotype. The V call is TRBV20-1, the J call TRBJ2-7, with D uncertain. CDR3 length: 13 amino acids. In germline, CDR1 is DFQATT, CDR2 SNEGSKA (reference sequence). V was cut by 1 base and J by 2 bases, with 9 bases left in between. The CDR3 nucleotides read TGCAGTGCTAGAGGGAAGTTCCCCTACGAGCAGTACTTC. Its protein is CSARGKFPYEQYF.

The chain recombines TRBV12-5 with TRBJ2-5, with D perhaps given as TRBD1 or TRBD2 (6 bases each). This CDR3 comprises 15 residues. The V end was cut by 6 bases, the J end by 1 base, with 15 bases between. Germline assignment: CDR1 LGHNT and CDR2 FRNRAP. DNA of the CDR3: TGTGCTAGTGGCCCTCTCTCGGGGGCCCAAGAGACCCAGTACTTC. Encoded protein: CASGPLSGAQETQYF. Looking up the rest from reference TRBV12-5 and TRBJ2-5 gives the full variable domain: DARVTQTPRHKVTEMGQEVTMRCQPILGHNTVFWYRQTMMQGLELLAYFRNRAPLDDSGMPKDRFSAEMPDATLATLKIQPSEPRDSAVYFCASGPLSGAQETQYFGPGTRLLVL.

The rearrangement links TRBV19 to TRBJ1-1, with TRBD1 matching over 9 bases. After removal of 9 bases from V and 1 base from J, the junction contained 9 bases not matched to a gene. Germline V gives CDR1 LNHDA, CDR2 SQIVND (reference sequence). CDR3 length: 15 residues. CDR3 nucleotides: TGTGCCAGCGAAGCGGGACAGGGAGGGAACACTGAAGCTTTCTTT. Translation gives CASEAGQGGNTEAFF.

The chain has TRBV29-1 and TRBJ2-1; 7 bases map to TRBD1. The V gene end was trimmed by 7 bases and the J gene end by 7 bases; junction bases not matched to a gene: 10. The V gene's germline CDR1 is SQVTM and CDR2 ANQGSEA. This CDR3 has 13 residues. CDR3 region: CSARGTAENEQFF. DNA for the CDR3: TGCAGCGCCCGAGGGACAGCGGAGAATGAGCAGTTCTTC.

This clonotype was picked up one time. The V call is TRBV19, the J call TRBJ2-5, with D hard to call. This CDR3 comprises 13 residues. Germline V gene sequence: CDR1 LNHDA, CDR2 SQIVND (reference sequence). Trimming stripped 5 bases from V and 1 base from J, with 8 bases between. As DNA, the CDR3 is TGTGCCAGTAGTGTCCTCACCCAAGAGACCCAGTACTTC. Its protein product is CASSVLTQETQYF.

CDR3 bases: TGTGCCAGCAGCCTATACCGGACAGGAGACACCGGGGAGCTGTTTTTT. This gives the protein CASSLYRTGDTGELFF. The chain carries TRBV7-3 and TRBJ2-2; 7 bases are a match to TRBD1. V lost 5 bases to trimming and J lost 3 bases; unmatched junction nucleotides: 9. The CDR3 is 16 amino acids. Germline V CDR1 and CDR2: SGHTA, FQGTGA.

This clonotype was observed many times. The chain employs TRBV6-2 or TRBV6-3 and TRBJ1-5; D gene unclear. This CDR3 has 14 residues. Deletions cut 2 bases from V and 6 bases from J, with 11 bases between. Germline loops: CDR1 MNHEY, CDR2 SVGEGT. CDR3 sequence reads: CASSYTGTSQPQHF. DNA for the CDR3: TGTGCCAGCAGTTACACGGGTACTAGTCAGCCCCAGCATTTT.